The rows below give T cell receptor beta chains drawn from one sample of a study of blood T cell repertoires in COVID-19. Profiled with immunoSEQ multiplex PCR; TCRdb holds only in-frame clones, not every one. The sample holds 200,000 to 300,000 clones, over 75% seen once. Input material: peripheral blood. Receptor source: a human donor in a cohort sampled during active COVID-19. CDR3s include the opening cysteine and the closing phenylalanine or tryptophan. D genes are given only for firm matches. Clone size is stated in some rows and not others, as once, few, many or a class when expanded.

clone_size | j_call | v_call | d_call | cdr3_aa | cdr3_nt
few | TRBJ2-7 | TRBV3-1/TRBV3-2 | NA | CASSQMGAYEQYF | TGTGCCAGCAGCCAGATGGGGGCTTACGAGCAGTACTTC
NA | TRBJ1-4 | TRBV3-1/TRBV3-2 | NA | CASSQGPRFATNEKLFF | TGTGCCAGCAGCCAAGGCCCGAGATTTGCAACTAATGAAAAACTGTTTTTT
NA | TRBJ1-2 | TRBV28 | NA | CASRLAGADYGYTF | TGTGCCAGCAGGTTAGCGGGGGCCGACTATGGCTACACCTTC
NA | TRBJ2-2 | TRBV5-1 | NA | CASKGGDLNTGELFF | TGCGCCAGCAAGGGGGGGGACCTGAACACCGGGGAGCTGTTTTTT
NA | TRBJ2-3 | TRBV21-1 | NA | CASSFQAGTGLGVSQYF | TGTGCCAGCAGCTTTCAGGCGGGGACGGGACTAGGGGTATCGCAGTATTTT
NA | TRBJ2-7 | TRBV6-2/TRBV6-3 | NA | CASSYQLDSSYEQYF | TGTGCCAGCAGTTACCAATTGGACAGTAGCTACGAGCAGTACTTC
NA | TRBJ2-7 | TRBV4-1 | TRBD2 | CASSRETGTSLVYEQYF | TGCGCCAGCAGCCGAGAGACCGGGACTAGCTTGGTCTACGAGCAGTACTTC
NA | TRBJ1-4 | TRBV28 | NA | CASSPRGATNEKLFF | TGTGCCAGCAGCCCCCGGGGAGCCACTAATGAAAAACTGTTTTTT
NA | TRBJ1-4 | TRBV7-9 | NA | CASSRGETPGVWEKLFF | TGTGCCAGCAGCCGGGGGGAGACACCAGGGGTGTGGGAAAAACTGTTTTTT
NA | TRBJ1-4 | TRBV7-8 | NA | CASSSGQKNEKLFF | TGTGCCAGCAGCTCAGGGCAGAAGAATGAAAAACTGTTTTTT
NA | TRBJ2-3 | TRBV7-9 | TRBD2 | CASSLWGSGSTDTQYF | TGTGCCAGCAGCTTATGGGGTAGCGGGAGCACAGATACGCAGTATTTT
NA | TRBJ1-1 | TRBV6-2/TRBV6-3 | NA | CASSYDNRQNTEAFF | TGTGCCAGCAGTTACGACAACAGGCAGAACACTGAAGCTTTCTTT
NA | TRBJ2-1 | TRBV5-1 | TRBD2 | CASSWGGLMAYNEQFF | TGCGCCAGCAGCTGGGGAGGGCTGATGGCCTACAATGAGCAGTTCTTC
NA | TRBJ2-1 | TRBV27 | NA | CASSFGRAYNEQFF | TGTGCCAGCAGTTTCGGGAGAGCCTACAATGAGCAGTTCTTC
NA | TRBJ1-5 | TRBV2 | NA | CASIDRNSNQPQHF | TGTGCCAGCATAGACAGGAATAGCAATCAGCCCCAGCATTTT
NA | TRBJ1-2 | TRBV25-1 | NA | CASSDHSRSYGYTF | TGTGCCAGCAGTGATCACAGCAGATCCTATGGCTACACCTTC
NA | TRBJ1-2 | TRBV4-2 | NA | CASSQDRVPDSNYGYTF | TGTGCCAGCAGCCAAGACAGGGTGCCCGATTCTAACTATGGCTACACCTTC
NA | TRBJ2-1 | TRBV28 | TRBD1 | CASRNTGGPYNEQFF | TGTGCCAGCCGGAACACAGGGGGGCCCTACAATGAGCAGTTCTTC
NA | TRBJ2-7 | TRBV10-1 | TRBD1 | CASSKGTAYEQYF | TGCGCCAGCAGTAAAGGGACAGCCTACGAGCAGTACTTC
once | TRBJ2-1 | TRBV6-1 | NA | CASRERQWNEQFF | TGTGCCAGCAGAGAACGACAGTGGAATGAGCAGTTCTTC
NA | TRBJ2-1 | TRBV9 | TRBD1 | CASSGPSGQGPFF | TGTGCCAGCAGCGGACCCTCGGGACAGGGTCCGTTCTTC
NA | TRBJ2-1 | TRBV28 | TRBD2 | CASSSAGTSGRNEQFF | TGTGCCAGCAGTTCCGCCGGGACTAGCGGGAGGAATGAGCAGTTCTTC
NA | TRBJ2-7 | TRBV21-1 | NA | CANTKGWELAGGPYEQYF | TGTGCCAACACGAAGGGTTGGGAGCTAGCGGGAGGGCCGTACGAGCAGTACTTC
NA | TRBJ2-2 | TRBV5-1 | TRBD2 | CASSPLRGLANTGELFF | TGCGCCAGCAGCCCCCTACGCGGACTAGCGAACACCGGGGAGCTGTTTTTT
NA | TRBJ2-2 | TRBV19 | TRBD1 | CASSGQGDTGELFF | TGTGCCAGTAGTGGGCAGGGGGACACCGGGGAGCTGTTTTTT
NA | TRBJ2-1 | TRBV6-5 | TRBD2 | CASSRLAGVKNEQFF | TGTGCCAGCAGTCGACTAGCGGGGGTGAAGAATGAGCAGTTCTTC
many | TRBJ1-1 | TRBV19 | TRBD1 | CASGIQGARSNTEAFF | TGTGCCAGTGGCATACAGGGGGCCAGATCGAACACTGAAGCTTTCTTT
few | TRBJ1-5 | TRBV6-5 | NA | CASSYMDTNQPQHF | TGTGCCAGCAGTTACATGGACACCAATCAGCCCCAGCATTTT
NA | TRBJ2-1 | TRBV7-6 | NA | CASSPVAGGMSNEQFF | TGTGCCAGCAGCCCAGTGGCTGGGGGGATGAGCAATGAGCAGTTCTTC
NA | TRBJ1-1 | TRBV7-9 | TRBD1 | CASSSRQGPNTEAFF | TGTGCCAGCAGTTCCAGACAGGGGCCGAACACTGAAGCTTTCTTT
few | TRBJ2-7 | TRBV5-6 | NA | CASSFIYEQYF | TGTGCCAGCAGCTTTATCTACGAGCAGTACTTC
NA | TRBJ1-1 | TRBV6-5 | NA | CASSYGGLNTEAFF | TGTGCCAGCAGTTACGGCGGATTGAACACTGAAGCTTTCTTT
NA | TRBJ1-4 | TRBV6-5 | NA | CASSYWGEGEKLFF | TGTGCCAGCAGTTATTGGGGCGAAGGGGAAAAACTGTTTTTT
NA | TRBJ2-2 | TRBV6-5 | TRBD1 | CASSLDRGNTGELFF | TGTGCCAGCAGTTTGGACAGGGGGAACACCGGGGAGCTGTTTTTT
NA | TRBJ1-6 | TRBV19 | NA | CASRAGNYNSPLHF | TGTGCCAGTAGGGCGGGGAACTATAATTCACCCCTCCACTTT
NA | TRBJ2-1 | TRBV7-3 | TRBD2 | CASSISGRGNEQFF | TGTGCCAGCAGCATTAGCGGGAGGGGGAATGAGCAGTTCTTC
NA | TRBJ1-5 | TRBV6-5 | NA | CASSAGLIGNQPQHF | TGTGCCAGCAGCGCTGGACTCATCGGCAATCAGCCCCAGCATTTT
NA | TRBJ2-7 | TRBV4-3 | NA | CASSQAHSYEQYF | TGCGCCAGCAGCCAGGCCCACAGCTACGAGCAGTACTTC
NA | TRBJ2-1 | TRBV5-1 | TRBD2 | CASSGGTSGSSYNEQFF | TGCGCCAGCAGCGGCGGGACTAGCGGGAGCTCCTACAATGAGCAGTTCTTC
few | TRBJ2-5 | TRBV5-4 | NA | CASSLASGRVETQYF | TGTGCCAGCAGCTTGGCCAGTGGGCGGGTAGAGACCCAGTACTTC
NA | TRBJ2-7 | TRBV6-2/TRBV6-3 | NA | CASSYYGGYEQYF | TGTGCCAGCAGCTACTACGGGGGCTACGAGCAGTACTTC
few | TRBJ2-7 | TRBV18 | TRBD2 | CASSLPGRSYEQYF | TGTGCCAGTTCACTCCCCGGGAGGTCCTACGAGCAGTACTTC
NA | TRBJ1-1 | TRBV6-5 | NA | CASSYSILEDTEAFF | TGTGCCAGCAGTTACTCGATCCTTGAGGACACTGAAGCTTTCTTT
NA | TRBJ1-2 | TRBV21-1 | NA | CASSNLGLPGGYTF | TGTGCCAGCAGCAACCTCGGGTTACCCGGGGGCTACACCTTC
NA | TRBJ1-1 | TRBV4-3 | NA | CASSQGGGGYTEAFF | TGCGCCAGCAGCCAAGGGGGGGGAGGGTATACTGAAGCTTTCTTT
once | TRBJ2-7 | TRBV5-1 | NA | CASSPWTSLTYEQYF | TGCGCCAGCAGCCCCTGGACTTCCCTCACCTACGAGCAGTACTTC
NA | TRBJ2-1 | TRBV4-1 | TRBD1 | CASSQPGQGYNEQFF | TGCGCCAGCAGCCAACCGGGACAGGGTTACAATGAGCAGTTCTTC
few | TRBJ2-7 | TRBV12-2 | NA | CASRLGTGGSDEQYF | TGTGCAAGTCGCTTGGGGACAGGGGGAAGCGACGAGCAGTACTTC
NA | TRBJ1-3 | TRBV10-2 | NA | CATGGPGNSGNTIYF | TGCGCCACCGGGGGTCCAGGGAATTCTGGAAACACCATATATTTT
NA | TRBJ1-1 | TRBV28 | NA | CASLGMNTEAFF | TGTGCCAGCCTAGGAATGAACACTGAAGCTTTCTTT
NA | TRBJ2-5 | TRBV28 | TRBD2 | CASSLRGGQETQYF | TGTGCCAGCAGTTTACGCGGGGGGCAAGAGACCCAGTACTTC
NA | TRBJ2-2 | TRBV2 | NA | CASNPLIGELFF | TGTGCCAGCAATCCCCTAATCGGGGAGCTGTTTTTT
NA | TRBJ1-2 | TRBV9 | NA | CASSVVGGSSSYGYTF | TGTGCCAGCAGCGTAGTGGGGGGGTCTTCGTCCTATGGCTACACCTTC
NA | TRBJ2-1 | TRBV5-1 | TRBD2 | CASSFGANLAASGYNEQFF | TGCGCCAGCAGCTTCGGTGCGAACCTGGCAGCTAGCGGTTACAATGAGCAGTTCTTC
NA | TRBJ1-3 | TRBV5-6 | NA | CASSSLQGYSGNTIYF | TGTGCCAGCAGCTCTCTGCAGGGCTACTCTGGAAACACCATATATTTT